These 24 T cell receptor beta chains came from one sample sequenced in a study of CD8 T cells in ankylosing spondylitis (dated by TCRdb to the late 2010s). The library was built by means of 5' RACE. The sequencer listed for this sample is Illumina HiSeq 2500. The public reads were reprocessed in TCRdb via fastp at Q25 and MiXCR, keeping in-frame beta chains. A single entry per CDR3 protein holds the most common genes and DNA from its merged rows. Counted in this sample were 130,000 or so distinct CDR3 sequences; roughly 7.3% of them appeared once. The ten largest clones take up roughly an eighth of the sample. The sample taken for sequencing was blood, either unsorted or a sorted T cell fraction (not recorded which). These receptors were taken from a male donor with ankylosing spondylitis or in good health (not recorded which).

This clonotype was recorded many times. The V and J genes are TRBV20-1 and TRBJ2-2; either TRBD1 or TRBD2 may supply D (5 bases each). The CDR3 has 16 residues. The germline V and J ends were trimmed by 0 bases and 7 bases, with 18 bases remaining between them. CDR1 and CDR2 from the germline V gene are DFQATT and SNEGSKA (reference sequence). CDR3 loop: CSAREPTGTAVGELFF. The CDR3 region has the DNA TGCAGTGCTAGAGAGCCGACCGGGACCGCCGTCGGGGAGCTGTTTTTT.

There are many counts of this clonotype. This chain links TRBV7-2 with TRBJ2-2; 14 bases fit TRBD2. The CDR3 has 16 residues. CDR1 and CDR2 from the germline V gene are SGHTA and FQGNSA. The junction had 2 bases not matched to a gene; V was cut back by 5 bases and J by 3 bases. The CDR3 DNA reads as TGTGCCAGCAGCCGACTAGCGGGAGGGTACACCGGGGAGCTGTTTTTT. Translation gives CASSRLAGGYTGELFF.

This clonotype was recorded many times. This chain connects TRBV5-1 to TRBJ1-5, with D possibly TRBD1 on 5 matching bases. The CDR3 consists of 14 residues. Per the germline V gene, CDR1 is SGHRS and CDR2 is YFSETQ. V was trimmed by 0 bases and J by 3 bases, leaving 7 bases between them. In DNA, the CDR3 is TGCGCCAGCAGCTTGGGACAGTTCAATCAGCCCCAGCATTTT. Its protein is CASSLGQFNQPQHF.

In this sample, this clonotype turned up a few times. The rearrangement joins TRBV29-1 to TRBJ1-4; tentative D call: TRBD1 (5 bases). V dropped 5 bases and J dropped 4 bases, with 14 bases sitting between them. Germline V gene sequence: CDR1 SQVTM, CDR2 ANQGSEA. The CDR3 runs to 14 residues. The CDR3 loop is CSVSARASNEKLFF. CDR3 sequence (DNA): TGCAGCGTTTCAGCCAGGGCCAGTAATGAAAAACTGTTTTTT.

At least ten counts were recorded for this clonotype. The chain is built from TRBV2 and TRBJ2-5; 10 bases align to TRBD2. The length of the CDR3 is 15 residues. Germline lookup yields CDR1 SNHLY and CDR2 FYNNEI. Trimming took 1 base from V and 3 from J; bases not matched to a gene: 2. Here the CDR3 reads CASSEGTSGKETQYF. The CDR3 DNA follows: TGTGCCAGCAGTGAAGGGACTAGCGGAAAAGAGACCCAGTACTTC. Filled out from reference TRBV2 and TRBJ2-5, the complete variable domain reads EPEVTQTPSHQVTQMGQEVILRCVPISNHLYFYWYRQILGQKVEFLVSFYNNEISEKSEIFDDQFSVERPDGSNFTLKIRSTKLEDSAMYFCASSEGTSGKETQYFGPGTRLLVL.

This clonotype was detected ten times or more. The chain joins TRBV5-1 to TRBJ2-1; the D call may be TRBD1 or TRBD2 (5 bases each). With 0 bases removed from V and 5 bases from J, the gap between germline ends came to 15 bases. The CDR3 runs to 16 residues. Germline CDR1 SGHRS, CDR2 YFSETQ. The CDR3 loop is CASSLDGSQGDNEQFF. DNA of the CDR3: TGCGCCAGCAGCTTGGATGGAAGTCAGGGAGACAATGAGCAGTTCTTC. Together with reference TRBV5-1 and TRBJ2-1, the CDR3 gives the full variable domain: KAGVTQTPRYLIKTRGQQVTLSCSPISGHRSVSWYQQTPGQGLQFLFEYFSETQRNKGNFPGRFSGRQFSNSRSEMNVSTLELGDSALYLCASSLDGSQGDNEQFFGPGTRLTVL.

This clonotype was recorded a few times. The chain is built from TRBV12-3 or TRBV12-4 and TRBJ2-6; TRBD1 agrees at 9 bases. CDR3 length: 17 residues. The junction had 4 bases not matched to a gene; V was cut back by 4 bases and J by 0 bases. As DNA, the CDR3 is TGTGCCAGCAGTTCCCCGGGACAGGGCTCTGGGGCCAACGTCCTGACTTTC. This translates into CASSSPGQGSGANVLTF.

This clonotype was seen at least ten times. This sequence joins TRBV7-2 and TRBJ2-5, with 12 positions matching TRBD2. The CDR3 runs 15 residues. J gave up 1 base and V 5 bases, and 2 bases lay outside the gene matches. CDR1 SGHTA and CDR2 FQGNSA come from the germline V gene. CDR3 sequence (DNA): TGTGCCAGCAGCATGACTAGCGGGGGCCAAGAGACCCAGTACTTC. Translating it yields CASSMTSGGQETQYF.

In the case of this clonotype: Being one base from a much bigger clone, this may be a read error. This chain links TRBV20-1 with TRBJ1-1; D uncertain. Deletions cut 7 bases from V and 1 base from J, with 10 bases between. Germline V gene sequence: CDR1 DFQATT, CDR2 SNEGSKA (reference sequence). The CDR3 loop spans 12 amino acids. The CDR3 DNA reads as TGCAGTGGGAACAGAACGAACACTGAAGCTTTCTTT. This codes for CSGNRTNTEAFF.

This clonotype was seen ten or more times. The CDR3 nucleotides are TGCAGTGCTAGAGAGCGAGGCCGGGACTATCGGGCAGATACGCAGTATTTT. Its translation: CSARERGRDYRADTQYF. The rearrangement joins TRBV20-1 to TRBJ2-3; 7 positions agree with TRBD2. This CDR3 has 17 amino acids. V trimming: 0 bases; J trimming: 4 bases; junction bases outside the gene matches: 13. Germline V gene data show CDR1 as DFQATT and CDR2 as SNEGSKA (reference sequence).

The CDR3 bases are TGTGCCAGCAGCTTCACTAGAATTGATACGCAGTATTTT. This encodes CASSFTRIDTQYF. This chain joins TRBV7-3 and TRBJ2-3; possibly TRBD2 for D (5 bases). The V and J ends lost 3 bases and 6 bases respectively, with 10 bases between them. The CDR3 sequence is 13 residues long. Per the germline V gene, CDR1 is SGHTA and CDR2 is FQGTGA.

This clonotype was seen many times. The rearrangement uses TRBV20-1 and TRBJ2-7; D is possibly TRBD1 or TRBD2 (5 bases each). The V end was cut by 5 bases, the J end by 0 bases, with 11 bases between. The CDR3 sequence is 13 residues long. From germline, CDR1 is DFQATT and CDR2 SNEGSKA (reference sequence). CDR3 loop: CSAPRDHSYEQYF. The CDR3 bases are TGCAGTGCTCCCCGGGACCACTCCTACGAGCAGTACTTC.

This clonotype was seen ten or more times. This sequence joins TRBV5-8 and TRBJ1-4; the match to TRBD1 covers 10 bases. This CDR3 is 15 amino acids long. Germline loops: CDR1 SGHTS, CDR2 YDEGEE. The ends lost 3 bases at V and 8 bases at J; junction bases unmatched: 7. CDR3 DNA: TGTGCCAGCAGCTCATTGGTGGACAGGGGGGAAAAACTGTTTTTT. Translated, it gives CASSSLVDRGEKLFF.

This clonotype was recorded many times. This sequence may be a read error, since a much larger clone differs from it by one base. The chain is built from TRBV6-2 or TRBV6-3 and TRBJ2-5; D remains unclear. V lost 8 bases to trimming and J lost 1 base, with 2 bases between them. This CDR3 has 10 residues. Germline V gives CDR1 MNHEY, CDR2 SVGEGT. The CDR3 DNA reads as TGTGCCAGCGGCCAAGAGACCCAGTACTTC. As protein: CASGQETQYF.

In its sample, this clonotype was seen many times. The chain employs TRBV27 and TRBJ2-7; 9 nucleotides match TRBD1. Germline V gene lookup returns CDR1 MNHEY and CDR2 SMNVEV (reference sequence). The CDR3 consists of 14 residues. V was pared by 8 bases and J by 4 bases, with 9 bases of the junction left unmatched. The CDR3 coding sequence is TGTGCCAGCTGCCCGGGACAGGGTTCGTACGAGCAGTACTTC. Protein sequence: CASCPGQGSYEQYF.

The CDR3 region is CASSYREISSGNTIYF. CDR3 coding DNA: TGTGCCAGCAGTTACAGGGAGATTAGCTCTGGAAACACCATATATTTT. This chain joins TRBV6-5 and TRBJ1-3; the D is unclear. The germline CDR1 and CDR2 sequences are MNHEY and SVGAGI. Trimming pared 2 bases from V and 0 bases from J, leaving 11 bases between. The CDR3 has 16 amino acids.

This clonotype was recorded at least ten times. The V gene is TRBV20-1, the J gene TRBJ1-4; D is unclear. This CDR3 contains 13 residues. V shed 3 bases and J shed 1 base, with 6 bases lying between them. Germline V CDR1 and CDR2: DFQATT, SNEGSKA (reference sequence). CDR3 nucleotide sequence: TGCAGTGCTAGTTGGAGAACTAATGAAAAACTGTTTTTT. Encoded protein: CSASWRTNEKLFF.

This clonotype appeared many times. The chain is built from TRBV4-1 and TRBJ2-2, with 10 bases aligning to TRBD2. Germline V gives CDR1 MGHRA, CDR2 YSYEKL. This CDR3 has 17 amino acids. The V segment lost 1 base and the J segment 7 bases; nucleotides outside the gene matches: 9. CDR3 nucleotides: TGCGCCAGCAGCCAAGGGTTATCAGCGGGAGGGCACGGGGAGCTGTTTTTT. Translation gives CASSQGLSAGGHGELFF.

The table lists this clonotype with many counts. The chain carries TRBV3-1 and TRBJ1-1; D is ambiguous. CDR1 and CDR2 from the germline V gene are LGHDT and YNNKEL (reference sequence). The V and J ends lost 4 bases and 1 base respectively, with 13 bases between them. The CDR3 has 15 amino acids. The chain's CDR3 is CASSPPTGGNTEAFF. The CDR3 DNA is TGTGCCAGCAGCCCCCCCACGGGCGGGAACACTGAAGCTTTCTTT.

Many counts were recorded for this clonotype. This chain links TRBV5-1 with TRBJ1-4, with D unresolved. Trimming pared 0 bases from V and 3 bases from J, leaving 9 bases between. This CDR3 contains 15 residues. From germline, CDR1 is SGHRS and CDR2 YFSETQ. The CDR3 here is CASSLAKGANEKLFF. Written as DNA, the CDR3 is TGCGCCAGCAGCTTGGCCAAGGGCGCTAATGAAAAACTGTTTTTT. Complete variable domain (other parts from reference TRBV5-1 and TRBJ1-4): KAGVTQTPRYLIKTRGQQVTLSCSPISGHRSVSWYQQTPGQGLQFLFEYFSETQRNKGNFPGRFSGRQFSNSRSEMNVSTLELGDSALYLCASSLAKGANEKLFFGSGTQLSVL.

This clonotype was detected many times. The chain employs TRBV3-1 and TRBJ1-1; 7 positions agree with TRBD1. CDR1 LGHDT and CDR2 YNNKEL come from the germline V gene (reference sequence). Unmatched junction bases numbered 6, after V lost 2 bases and J lost 6 bases. This CDR3 has 14 amino acids. CDR3 region: CASSQWGTVSEAFF. The CDR3 DNA is TGTGCCAGCAGCCAATGGGGGACAGTCTCTGAAGCTTTCTTT.

This clonotype was counted many times. The chain carries TRBV18 and TRBJ2-7; 9 nucleotides align to TRBD2. The CDR3 covers 15 residues. J lost 8 bases, V lost 0 bases, and 8 bases had no gene match. The germline CDR1 and CDR2 sequences are KGHSH and LQKENI. CDR3 residues: CASSPPIAGVIKQYF. The DNA of the CDR3 is TGTGCCAGCTCACCACCTATAGCGGGAGTTATCAAGCAGTACTTC.

The sample holds many counts of this clonotype. J is TRBJ1-2 and V is TRBV12-3 or TRBV12-4; D remains ambiguous. The V gene lost 4 bases and the J gene lost 3 bases, with 24 bases spanning the gap. The CDR3 runs 18 residues. CDR3: CASSSLRRQVTEDYGYTF. Written as DNA, the CDR3 is TGTGCCAGCAGTTCGTTAAGGCGACAAGTTACCGAGGACTATGGCTACACCTTC.

This clonotype has at least ten counts. The V gene is TRBV20-1, the J gene TRBJ2-7, with D uncertain. This CDR3 spans 14 amino acids. V shed 1 base and J shed 5 bases, with 15 bases lying between them. The germline CDR1 and CDR2 sequences are DFQATT and SNEGSKA (reference sequence). The CDR3 protein is CSARGPLSDHEQYF. The DNA of the CDR3 is TGCAGTGCTAGAGGCCCTTTAAGTGACCACGAGCAGTACTTC.